This passage covers 30 T cell receptor beta chains from one sample sequenced in a study of CD8 T cells in Susac syndrome. Random-hexamer reverse transcription was applied to about 0.45 to 1 ug RNA. TCRdb reprocessed the immunoSEQ multiplex PCR reads with MiXCR, giving one entry per CDR3 protein. The sample lists 85,000 to 95,000 distinct CDR3 sequences, over 90% seen once, with over 0.3% in the top ten. Material: CD4+ T cells from PBMCs. Every receptor here comes from a human donor with Susac syndrome.

The chain employs TRBV5-1 and TRBJ2-5; D gene ambiguous. Deletions cut 7 bases from V and 2 bases from J, with 9 bases between. This CDR3 has 12 residues. Germline values: CDR1 SGHRS, CDR2 YFSETQ. The CDR3 spells CASRPSQETQYF. The DNA of the CDR3 is TGCGCCAGCCGGCCGAGTCAAGAGACCCAGTACTTC.

This chain uses TRBV2 with TRBJ2-2, with 9 bases matching TRBD1. V lost 11 bases to trimming and J lost 4 bases; unmatched junction nucleotides: 8. Germline CDR1 is SNHLY and CDR2 is FYNNEI. The CDR3 consists of 14 residues. The CDR3, as DNA: TGTGCCGGACAGGGGTCATTGGGCACCGGGGAGCTGTTTTTT. It yields the protein CAGQGSLGTGELFF. Full variable domain (missing parts from reference TRBV2 and TRBJ2-2): EPEVTQTPSHQVTQMGQEVILRCVPISNHLYFYWYRQILGQKVEFLVSFYNNEISEKSEIFDDQFSVERPDGSNFTLKIRSTKLEDSAMYFCAGQGSLGTGELFFGEGSRLTVL.

V and J are TRBV20-1 and TRBJ2-1; no clear D gene. In germline, CDR1 is DFQATT, CDR2 SNEGSKA (reference sequence). Trimming removed 3 bases at V and 4 bases at J, with 13 bases between. The length of the CDR3 is 14 residues. CDR3 sequence: CSASPQSQYNEQFF. CDR3 in DNA: TGCAGTGCTAGCCCCCAATCCCAGTACAATGAGCAGTTCTTC.

The chain is built from TRBV12-3 or TRBV12-4 and TRBJ1-6; 8 nucleotides agree with TRBD1. There are 14 residues in the CDR3. Trimming cost V 6 bases and J 19 bases; bases outside gene matches: 17. The chain's CDR3 is CASRLGQVEGDFHF. CDR3 sequence (DNA): TGTGCCAGCAGACTGGGACAGGTCGAGGGGGATTTTCACTTT.

The rearrangement joins TRBV2 to TRBJ2-2, with D hard to call. Germline assignment: CDR1 SNHLY and CDR2 FYNNEI. The CDR3 is made up of 13 amino acids. The V end was cut by 6 bases, the J end by 4 bases, with 9 bases between. CDR3 DNA: TGTGCCAGCAGAAGAACAGCCACCGGGGAGCTGTTTTTT. Translating it yields CASRRTATGELFF.

This chain joins TRBV3-1 and TRBJ1-1, with a weak D call TRBD1 (5 bases). Germline V lookup: CDR1 LGHDT, CDR2 YNNKEL (reference sequence). V was cut by 7 bases and J by 9 bases, with 21 bases left in between. The CDR3 loop spans 14 amino acids. The CDR3 sequence: CASTGPPGPIKAFF. Here the CDR3 DNA reads TGTGCCAGCACCGGGCCCCCGGGGCCAATCAAAGCTTTCTTT.

The chain uses TRBV6-6 and TRBJ2-7, with 7 bases identical to TRBD1. Per germline, CDR1 MNHNY and CDR2 SVGAGI (reference sequence). Unmatched junction bases numbered 5, after V lost 5 bases and J lost 7 bases. CDR3 length: 12 amino acids. CDR3 sequence: CASSRDSGEQYF. The CDR3 DNA reads TGTGCCAGCAGTCGGGACAGTGGGGAGCAGTACTTC.

V gene TRBV7-9 combines with J gene TRBJ1-2; no definite D call. CDR3 length equals 14 residues. CDR1 is SEHNR, CDR2 FQNEAQ, per germline (reference sequence). V lost 3 bases to trimming and J lost 2 bases, with 10 bases between them. DNA for the CDR3: TGTGCCAGCAGCTTCCTTGATTCCAACTATGGCTACACCTTC. Amino acid sequence: CASSFLDSNYGYTF.

V usage is TRBV28 and J usage is TRBJ2-3, with D maybe TRBD2 (6 bases). CDR1 is MDHEN and CDR2 is SYDVKM in the germline V gene. This CDR3 spans 14 amino acids. The V end was cut by 4 bases, the J end by 5 bases, with 13 bases between. The CDR3 DNA reads TGTGCCAGCAGTTCCCCGGGGGTCAAAGATACGCAGTATTTT. Encoded protein: CASSSPGVKDTQYF.

V and J are TRBV20-1 and TRBJ2-5; the D is unclear. Trimming took 5 bases from V and 0 from J, leaving 13 bases between them. CDR1 is DFQATT, CDR2 SNEGSKA, per germline (reference sequence). CDR3 length: 14 amino acids. CDR3 sequence reads: CSADGATDQETQYF. The CDR3 nucleotides are TGCAGTGCTGACGGAGCGACGGACCAAGAGACCCAGTACTTC.

The V call is TRBV3-1, the J call TRBJ2-5; no reliable D call. CDR3 size: 14 residues. Germline values: CDR1 LGHDT, CDR2 YNNKEL (reference sequence). Deletions cut 6 bases from V and 1 base from J, with 12 bases between. The CDR3 loop is CASRNRLRQETQYF. The CDR3 region has the DNA TGTGCCAGCAGGAACAGACTCCGCCAAGAGACCCAGTACTTC.

This rearrangement joins TRBV20-1 to TRBJ1-4, with a possible D match to TRBD1 (5 bases). Per the germline V gene, CDR1 is DFQATT and CDR2 is SNEGSKA (reference sequence). The CDR3 is made up of 15 amino acids. The V gene lost 4 bases and the J gene lost 0 bases, with 12 bases spanning the gap. CDR3 residues: CSATIDSATNEKLFF. CDR3 nucleotides: TGCAGTGCTACCATAGACAGTGCAACTAATGAAAAACTGTTTTTT.

This clonotype has a single count. The rearrangement joins TRBV20-1 to TRBJ1-4; tentative D call: TRBD1 (5 bases). The CDR3 is 15 residues long. The germline CDR1 and CDR2 sequences are DFQATT and SNEGSKA (reference sequence). Trimming took 3 bases from V and 1 from J, leaving 12 bases between them. As DNA, the CDR3 is TGCAGTGCTAGTAGACAGAAAAAAACTAATGAAAAACTGTTTTTT. Translation: CSASRQKKTNEKLFF.

This sequence joins TRBV10-3 and TRBJ2-2; D is ambiguous. Trimming shortened V by 0 bases and J by 1 base, and 9 bases separated the two germline ends. Germline V gives CDR1 ENHRY, CDR2 SYGVKD. The CDR3 contains 16 residues. The CDR3 nucleotides are TGTGCCATCAGTGAGTCGAGTACTGTGAACACCGGGGAGCTGTTTTTT. This codes for CAISESSTVNTGELFF.

The table lists this clonotype with a count of one. The V gene is TRBV30, the J gene TRBJ2-5; D may be TRBD2 (5 bases). The CDR3 is made up of 15 amino acids. Germline lookup yields CDR1 GTSNPN and CDR2 SVGIG (reference sequence). Trimming removed 0 bases at V and 1 base at J, with 12 bases between. CDR3 bases: TGTGCCTGGAGTGTACGGGGATTAAGCCAAGAGACCCAGTACTTC. Translating it yields CAWSVRGLSQETQYF. Filled out from reference TRBV30 and TRBJ2-5, the complete variable domain reads SQTIHQWPATLVQPVGSPLSLECTVEGTSNPNLYWYRQAAGRGLQLLFYSVGIGQISSEVPQNLSASRPQDRQFILSSKKLLLSDSGFYLCAWSVRGLSQETQYFGPGTRLLVL.

V usage is TRBV20-1 and J usage is TRBJ2-5, with D perhaps matching TRBD2 (6 bases). With 2 bases removed from V and 4 bases from J, the gap between germline ends came to 11 bases. The CDR3 spans 13 residues. Germline-derived CDR1 and CDR2 are DFQATT and SNEGSKA (reference sequence). The CDR3 DNA reads TGCAGTGCTAGACGATCGGGGGTAGAGACCCAGTACTTC. Residues: CSARRSGVETQYF.

The chain joins TRBV20-1 to TRBJ2-1; no definite D call. Looked up from germline, CDR1 is DFQATT and CDR2 is SNEGSKA (reference sequence). CDR3 length: 15 amino acids. V lost 6 bases and J lost 6, with 21 bases in between. CDR3 nucleotides: TGCAGTGCCCCGAAGCTTTTGACACCCAGCAATGAGCAGTTCTTC. Protein: CSAPKLLTPSNEQFF.

The V call is TRBV30, the J call TRBJ1-5; a weak D match, TRBD1 (5 bases). CDR1 and CDR2 (germline): GTSNPN, SVGIG (reference sequence). This CDR3 contains 14 residues. The V gene lost 2 bases and the J gene lost 2 bases, with 10 bases spanning the gap. The CDR3 spells CAWSRGGGNQPQHF. The CDR3, as DNA: TGTGCCTGGAGTAGGGGCGGGGGCAATCAGCCCCAGCATTTT. Filled out from reference TRBV30 and TRBJ1-5, the complete variable domain reads SQTIHQWPATLVQPVGSPLSLECTVEGTSNPNLYWYRQAAGRGLQLLFYSVGIGQISSEVPQNLSASRPQDRQFILSSKKLLLSDSGFYLCAWSRGGGNQPQHFGDGTRLSIL.

The rearrangement joins TRBV7-2 to TRBJ2-1, with D possibly matching TRBD2 (5 bases). Germline lookup yields CDR1 SGHTA and CDR2 FQGNSA. CDR3 length: 16 residues. Trimming removed 4 bases from V and 0 bases from J, with 13 bases in between. In nucleotides, the CDR3 is TGTGCCAGCAGCTCGGTCGGGGTCAGCTCCTACAATGAGCAGTTCTTC. It is translated as CASSSVGVSSYNEQFF.

The V call is TRBV4-3, the J call TRBJ2-4, with D possibly TRBD2 on 5 matching bases. V was clipped by 0 bases and J by 5 bases, with 11 bases between them. The CDR3 covers 15 residues. Germline CDR1 reads LGHNA; CDR2 reads YSLEER. Here the CDR3 DNA reads TGCGCCAGCAGCCAAGATTGGAGAGCGGAAAACATTCAGTACTTC. This encodes CASSQDWRAENIQYF.

V gene TRBV5-1 combines with J gene TRBJ2-5; tentatively, D is TRBD1 (6 bases). Trimming shortened V by 4 bases and J by 4 bases, and 17 bases separated the two germline ends. The length of the CDR3 is 15 residues. Germline CDR1 SGHRS, CDR2 YFSETQ. CDR3 sequence (DNA): TGCGCCAGCAGCCAAGTCAGGGGTGGTGGAGAGACCCAGTACTTC. It encodes CASSQVRGGGETQYF.

The chain has TRBV24-1 and TRBJ1-1; 7 bases match TRBD1. Germline V CDR1 and CDR2: KGHDR, SFDVKD. CDR3 size: 13 residues. V lost 7 bases and J lost 3; bases outside the gene matches: 4. The CDR3 is CATRETGYTEAFF. The CDR3 DNA is TGTGCCACCAGAGAGACAGGGTACACTGAAGCTTTCTTT.

The genes are TRBV29-1 and TRBJ1-1, with D unresolved. The V gene's germline CDR1 is SQVTM and CDR2 ANQGSEA. Trimming removed 8 bases from V and 2 bases from J, with 9 bases in between. The length of the CDR3 is 11 residues. The CDR3, as DNA: TGCAGCACCACGACCAACACTGAAGCTTTCTTT. Amino acids: CSTTTNTEAFF.

The chain uses TRBV7-9 and TRBJ1-2; D remains ambiguous. The CDR3 sequence is 13 residues long. Trimming took 0 bases from V and 2 from J, leaving 4 bases between them. CDR1 SEHNR and CDR2 FQNEAQ come from the germline V gene (reference sequence). The CDR3 loop reads CASSLAENYGYTF. CDR3 DNA: TGTGCCAGCAGCTTAGCGGAAAACTATGGCTACACCTTC.

The chain uses TRBV24-1 and TRBJ1-6; 10 bases match TRBD1. CDR1 is KGHDR and CDR2 is SFDVKD in the germline V gene. V was clipped by 7 bases and J by 10 bases; unmatched bases: 3. The CDR3 has 13 residues. CDR3 in DNA: TGTGCCACCAGCCGGGACAGGGGATCACCCCTCCACTTT. This encodes CATSRDRGSPLHF.

DNA of the CDR3: TGTGCCAGCAGCCCCGGCAGGGATGAGAAAAAACTGTTTTTT. This gives the protein CASSPGRDEKKLFF. This chain uses TRBV7-9 with TRBJ1-4; D perhaps matches TRBD1 (5 bases). V was trimmed by 5 bases and J by 9 bases, leaving 16 bases between them. Germline values: CDR1 SEHNR, CDR2 FQNEAQ (reference sequence). The CDR3 consists of 14 residues. Together with reference TRBV7-9 and TRBJ1-4, the CDR3 gives the full variable domain: DTGVSQNPRHKITKRGQNVTFRCDPISEHNRLYWYRQTLGQGPEFLTYFQNEAQLEKSRLLSDRFSAERPKGSFSTLEIQRTEQGDSAMYLCASSPGRDEKKLFFGSGTQLSVL.

The chain joins TRBV18 to TRBJ1-1; 11 bases align to TRBD1. CDR1 is KGHSH and CDR2 is LQKENI in the germline V gene. V dropped 4 bases and J dropped 5; count of bases not matched to a gene: 3. The CDR3 contains 14 residues. The CDR3 nucleotides read TGTGCCAGCTCACTAGGGACAGGGGGGACTGAAGCTTTCTTT. It codes for CASSLGTGGTEAFF.

The chain employs TRBV18 and TRBJ2-3; 13 bases are a match to TRBD2. This CDR3 comprises 18 residues. V gave up 4 bases and J gave up 2 bases; unmatched junction bases: 9. Germline CDR1 reads KGHSH; CDR2 reads LQKENI. The CDR3 sequence: CASSRKGLAGDLTDTQYF. The CDR3 nucleotides are TGTGCCAGCTCACGCAAAGGACTAGCGGGGGACCTCACAGATACGCAGTATTTT.

The rearrangement joins TRBV30 to TRBJ1-4, with D possibly matching TRBD1 (5 bases). The CDR3 runs 14 residues. The ends were cut back, 2 bases at V and 3 bases at J, with 10 bases in the middle. Germline loops: CDR1 GTSNPN, CDR2 SVGIG (reference sequence). The CDR3: CAWSTGLANEKLFF. The CDR3 DNA is TGTGCCTGGAGTACGGGGCTGGCTAATGAAAAACTGTTTTTT.

The CDR3 sequence: CASSFKRRDTSYEQYF. The DNA for the CDR3 is TGTGCCAGCAGCTTCAAACGACGGGACACTTCCTACGAGCAGTACTTC. This sequence joins TRBV7-2 and TRBJ2-7; possibly TRBD1 for D (6 bases). The V gene's germline CDR1 is SGHTA and CDR2 FQGNSA. The V end was cut by 3 bases, the J end by 1 base, with 16 bases between. CDR3 length: 16 residues.